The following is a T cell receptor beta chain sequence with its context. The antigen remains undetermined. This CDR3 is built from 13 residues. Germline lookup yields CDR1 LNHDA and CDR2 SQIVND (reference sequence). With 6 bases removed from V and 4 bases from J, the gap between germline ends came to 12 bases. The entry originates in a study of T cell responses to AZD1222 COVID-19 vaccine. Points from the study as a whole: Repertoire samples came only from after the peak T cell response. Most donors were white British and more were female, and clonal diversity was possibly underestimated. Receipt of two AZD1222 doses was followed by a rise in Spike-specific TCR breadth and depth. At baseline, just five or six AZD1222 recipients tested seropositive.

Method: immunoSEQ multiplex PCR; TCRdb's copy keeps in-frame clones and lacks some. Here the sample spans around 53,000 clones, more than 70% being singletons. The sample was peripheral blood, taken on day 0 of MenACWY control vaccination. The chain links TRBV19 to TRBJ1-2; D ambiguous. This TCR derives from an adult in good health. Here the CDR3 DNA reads TGTGCCAGTAGAGGCAGTGGATTCTATGGCTACACCTTC. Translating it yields CASRGSGFYGYTF.